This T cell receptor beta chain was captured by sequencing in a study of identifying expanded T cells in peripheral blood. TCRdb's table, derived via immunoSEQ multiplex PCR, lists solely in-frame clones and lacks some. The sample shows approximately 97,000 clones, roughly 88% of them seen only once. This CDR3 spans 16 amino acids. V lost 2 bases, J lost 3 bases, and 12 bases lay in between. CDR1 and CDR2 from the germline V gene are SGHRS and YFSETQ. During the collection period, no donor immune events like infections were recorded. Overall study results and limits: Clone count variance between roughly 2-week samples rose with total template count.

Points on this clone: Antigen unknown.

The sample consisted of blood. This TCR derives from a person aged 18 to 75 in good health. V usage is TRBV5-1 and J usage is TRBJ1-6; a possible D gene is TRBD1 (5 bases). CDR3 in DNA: TGCGCCAGCAGCTTTGGGGGGAACGGCTATAATTCACCCCTCCACTTT. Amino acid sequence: CASSFGGNGYNSPLHF. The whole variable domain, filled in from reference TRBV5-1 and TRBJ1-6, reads KAGVTQTPRYLIKTRGQQVTLSCSPISGHRSVSWYQQTPGQGLQFLFEYFSETQRNKGNFPGRFSGRQFSNSRSEMNVSTLELGDSALYLCASSFGGNGYNSPLHFGNGTRLTVT.